The 5 T cell receptor beta chains given below trace back to one sample, sequenced in a study of control samples from healthy donors and cancer patients. Generated by immunoSEQ multiplex PCR, the TCRdb table keeps only in-frame clones and is missing some. This table has approximately 170,000 clones, roughly 89% appearing once. Sequencing input: blood. The receptors shown here come from a woman aged 25 to 45 in good health.

The rearrangement uses TRBV27 and TRBJ2-3; TRBD2 is a possible D gene (6 bases). V lost 5 bases, J lost 0 bases, and 12 bases lay in between. The CDR3 has 15 amino acids. Germline V CDR1 and CDR2: MNHEY, SMNVEV (reference sequence). The DNA of the CDR3 is TGTGCCAGCAGTCCGGACGGGACTAGCACAGATACGCAGTATTTT. It specifies CASSPDGTSTDTQYF.

This clone was seen once. V gene TRBV5-6 combines with J gene TRBJ1-2; 7 bases are a match to TRBD1. The germline CDR1 and CDR2 sequences are SGHDT and YYEEEE. This CDR3 comprises 13 residues. The V segment lost 4 bases and the J segment 3 bases; nucleotides outside the gene matches: 3. The CDR3 spells CASSAGGDYGYTF. CDR3 nucleotide sequence: TGTGCCAGCAGCGCAGGGGGAGACTATGGCTACACCTTC.

A word on this clone: One end of the junction is discordant with germline, which a read error may explain. The gene calls are TRBV7-7 and TRBJ2-5, with 10 bases aligning to TRBD2. The CDR3 consists of 15 residues. CDR1 and CDR2 from the germline V gene are SSHAT and FNYEAQ (reference sequence). CDR3 in amino acids: CASSFTSGTQETQYF. The DNA for the CDR3 is TGTGCTAGCAGCTTTACTAGCGGGACCCAAGAGACCCAGTACTTC.

This chain connects TRBV11-2 to TRBJ2-7, with D unclear. V was trimmed by 0 bases and J by 7 bases, leaving 7 bases between them. This CDR3 comprises 12 residues. In germline, CDR1 is SGHAT, CDR2 FQNNGV. In nucleotides, the CDR3 is TGTGCCAGCAGCTTAGATCGGTTTGAGCAGTACTTC. Its translation is CASSLDRFEQYF.

The chain has TRBV4-3 and TRBJ1-3; D gene uncertain. The V end lost 0 bases, the J end lost 1 base, and 13 bases lay between the germline ends. Germline V gene data show CDR1 as LGHNA and CDR2 as YSLEER. The length of the CDR3 is 17 residues. The CDR3 region has the DNA TGCGCCAGCAGCCAAGATCCGGGGTTGGGGTCTGGAAACACCATATATTTT. Protein: CASSQDPGLGSGNTIYF.